Sequencing of this TCR beta chain was carried out in a study of Graves' ophthalmopathy and Graves' hyperthyroidism. Whole-study results and caveats: Detected in blood as well were most expanded thyroid clonotypes with frequency above 0.001.

The CDR3 has 14 amino acids, counting both end residues. The V gene's germline CDR1 is MNHNS and CDR2 SASEGT. Turning to this clonotype: Its antigen is not identified. Likely a read error: the CDR3 ends without its conserved phenylalanine or tryptophan. No DNA is shown, since the ends of the CDR3 on it are uncertain; the CDR3 is the one TCRdb lists.

Amplification from RNA transcripts yielded the TCR beta CDR3 regions. The workflow started with a first-round RT-PCR run with HTBI primers and then moved on to a second-round multiplex PCR. TCRdb reprocessed the multiplex PCR reads via MiXCR and lists one record per CDR3 protein. Of approximately 410,000 distinct CDR3 sequences in the sample, 15% were seen once. The source is a young woman with stable Graves' hyperthyroidism. The sequenced material came from peripheral blood. V and J are TRBV6-1 and TRBJ1-2; TRBD1 is taken as the D call from the table, unchecked against the DNA. CDR3 sequence: CASTRTTTGNGYTV.